The clone carrying this TCR beta chain was detected ten times or more. The data derive from a study of T cells in Graves' hyperthyroidism and ophthalmopathy. RNA transcripts served as the template for amplifying TCR beta CDR3 regions. The HTBI primer set served for first-round RT-PCR of the TCR CDR3. TCRdb re-derived calls from the multiplex PCR reads in MiXCR, one entry per CDR3 protein. Of about 500,000 distinct CDR3 sequences listed, approximately 15% were seen once; the top ten hold 15% to 20%. Sequences were obtained from blood. The clonotype was recovered from a woman aged 18-35 years with Graves' hyperthyroidism.

CDR3 region: CASSLGRLDNGYTF. CDR3 nucleotide sequence: TGTGCCAGCAGCTTAGGCCGGCTCGACAATGGCTACACCTTC. The rearrangement uses TRBV13 and TRBJ1-2, with D unclear. There are 14 residues in the CDR3. Germline lookup yields CDR1 PRHDT and CDR2 FYEKMQ (reference sequence). Trimming cost V 0 bases and J 6 bases, with 11 bases left between them.